These T cell receptor beta chains were read from a single sample in a study of OX40 agonist ivuxolimab in advanced cancers. Produced via immunoSEQ multiplex PCR; TCRdb's table is partial and in-frame only. The sample consists of under 45,000 clones, around 73% of them appearing once. Here the sequenced sample was CD4+ or CD8+ T cells sorted from blood, taken in a trial of the OX40 agonist ivuxolimab. These receptors were obtained from an adult with an advanced solid tumor such as melanoma, head and neck, liver or kidney cancer. Both conserved end residues are part of each CDR3. D genes are given only for firm matches. For some rows the clone size is stated as once, few or many, or as a class when expanded; others skip it.

v_gene	abundance	d_gene	j_gene	CDR3nt	CDR3aa
TRBV7-3	-	TRBD1	TRBJ2-7	TGTGCTAGTGGACAGGGGAACGAGCAGTACTTC	CASGQGNEQYF
TRBV4-3	-	-	TRBJ2-7	TGCGCCAGCAGCCAAGAATACGCCAGCTACGAGCAGTACTTC	CASSQEYASYEQYF
TRBV29-1	-	-	TRBJ2-1	TGCAGCGTTGTATCCTTCTCCTACAATGAGCAGTTCTTC	CSVVSFSYNEQFF
TRBV7-2	-	-	TRBJ2-7	TGTGCCAGCAGCCAGGGGGGCCGCGAGCAGTACTTC	CASSQGGREQYF
TRBV6-1	-	TRBD2	TRBJ2-7	TGTGCCAGCAGGAGCGGGGGGACCTACGAGCAGTACTTC	CASRSGGTYEQYF
TRBV5-8	-	TRBD1	TRBJ2-2	TGTGCCAGCAGCCTTGGACAGGTGAACACCGGGGAGCTGTTTTTT	CASSLGQVNTGELFF
TRBV7-7	-	-	TRBJ2-5	TGTGCTAGCAGCTTAGCGCGTGCGACACAAGAGACCCAGTACTTC	CASSLARATQETQYF
TRBV27	-	-	TRBJ2-5	TGTGCCAGCAGTTTATCTGGGGGGTACCAAGAGACCCAGTACTTC	CASSLSGGYQETQYF
TRBV5-5	-	TRBD1	TRBJ2-1	TGTGCCAGCAGCTTGGGACAGGGCGGCTGGAATGAGCAGTTCTTC	CASSLGQGGWNEQFF
TRBV5-1	-	TRBD1	TRBJ2-3	TGCGCCAGCAGACCAACAGGGGGCCGCACAGATACGCAGTATTTT	CASRPTGGRTDTQYF
TRBV7-6	-	-	TRBJ1-5	TGTGCCAGCAGCGACGGGACGGCGCCCCAGCATTTT	CASSDGTAPQHF
TRBV7-9	-	TRBD1	TRBJ1-2	TGTGCCAGCAGCTCCCCTGGGGACAGGGTAGAGTCCGTTATCTATGGCTACACCTTC	CASSSPGDRVESVIYGYTF
TRBV21-1	-	-	TRBJ2-2	TGTGCCAGCAGCCAGCGGGGGGGCGCACTGGAAAGGACCGGGGAGCTGTTTTTT	CASSQRGGALERTGELFF
TRBV6-6	-	-	TRBJ1-1	TGTGCCAGCAGTTACGGGGCTCTGGCTTTCTTT	CASSYGALAFF
TRBV7-7	-	-	TRBJ2-6	TGTGCTAGCAGCTTAGGCCCTGCTGCTGGGGCCAACGTCCTGACTTTC	CASSLGPAAGANVLTF
TRBV14	-	TRBD2	TRBJ2-3	TGTGCCAGCAGCCAAGAGCTAGCGGCCACAGATACGCAGTATTTT	CASSQELAATDTQYF
TRBV5-5	once	TRBD2	TRBJ2-5	TGTGCCAGCAGCTTGGGTCCAGCGGGGGGACAAGAGACCCAGTACTTC	CASSLGPAGGQETQYF
TRBV4-1	-	-	TRBJ1-5	TGCGCCAGCAGCCAGGGAACAGGTGTCAATCAGCCCCAGCATTTT	CASSQGTGVNQPQHF
TRBV6-4	-	TRBD2	TRBJ2-1	TGTGCCAGCAGTGAATGGGAGGGTTACAATGAGCAGTTCTTC	CASSEWEGYNEQFF
TRBV9	-	TRBD2	TRBJ2-3	TGTGCCAGCAATTTAGCGGGAGGAACGACAGATACGCAGTATTTT	CASNLAGGTTDTQYF
TRBV5-1	-	TRBD2	TRBJ2-7	TGCGCCAGCAGGCGGACTAGCGGGGGGTATTACGAGCAGTACTTC	CASRRTSGGYYEQYF
TRBV12-5	-	-	TRBJ2-7	TGTGCTAGTGGTCTAACCGGGATCTACGAGCAGTACTTC	CASGLTGIYEQYF
TRBV4-1	-	TRBD2	TRBJ2-1	TGCGCCAGCAGCCAAGTCGGAGGGAGGGCCAAAGGCAATGAGCAGTTCTTC	CASSQVGGRAKGNEQFF
TRBV9	-	-	TRBJ2-7	TGTGCCAGCAGCGCGACAGGGACTCACTACGAGCAGTACTTC	CASSATGTHYEQYF
TRBV6-4	-	-	TRBJ2-1	TGTGCCAGCAGTGACTTTGGGGCTGAGCAGTTCTTC	CASSDFGAEQFF
TRBV11-3	-	TRBD2	TRBJ2-1	TGTGCCAGCAGCGGCCGGACTAGCGGGGATGACAATGAGCAGTTCTTC	CASSGRTSGDDNEQFF
TRBV7-9	few	TRBD1	TRBJ2-7	TGTGCCAGCAGCCGGGGGAGGACAGGGTATGGCAACGAGCAGTACTTC	CASSRGRTGYGNEQYF
TRBV7-9	few	TRBD1	TRBJ2-2	TGTGCCAGCAGCTTTGGGACAGCCGGGGAGCTGTTTTTT	CASSFGTAGELFF
TRBV29-1	-	TRBD1	TRBJ2-2	TGCAGCATGACAGGGAGAAACACCGGGGAGCTGTTTTTT	CSMTGRNTGELFF
TRBV4-3	-	TRBD2	TRBJ2-7	TGCGCCAGCAGCCAAGATATAGCGTTGGGCGGGAGAAAGTACTTC	CASSQDIALGGRKYF
TRBV4-1	few	-	TRBJ2-1	TGCGCCAGCAGCCAAGACCGGGACACCTACAATGAGCAGTTCTTC	CASSQDRDTYNEQFF
TRBV7-2	once	-	TRBJ2-2	TGTGCCAGCAGCTCTCCGGAGATCGGGGAGCTGTTTTTT	CASSSPEIGELFF
TRBV7-8	-	-	TRBJ2-5	TGTGCCAGCAGCTTAAGGGGCGAGGAACAGGATGGAGAGACCCAGTACTTC	CASSLRGEEQDGETQYF
TRBV7-7	few	TRBD2	TRBJ2-5	TGTGCCAGCAGCTTAGCGCTGGGGGGGGAGACCCAGTACTTC	CASSLALGGETQYF
TRBV2	-	-	TRBJ2-3	TGTGCCAGCAGATTCATGTCGGATACGCAGTATTTT	CASRFMSDTQYF
TRBV29-1	-	TRBD1	TRBJ2-7	TGCAGCGTTGAAGCTCATACAGGACAGGGACTTTCCTACGAGCAGTACTTC	CSVEAHTGQGLSYEQYF
TRBV28	once	-	TRBJ2-7	TGTGCCAGCAAAGTCGTGGGACCCTACGAGCAGTACTTC	CASKVVGPYEQYF
TRBV7-9	-	-	TRBJ1-5	TGTGCCAGCAGCGGCGGGGGAGGCAATCAGCCCCAGCATTTT	CASSGGGGNQPQHF
TRBV4-3	-	TRBD1	TRBJ2-1	TGCGCCAGCAGCCATGGACAGGGGGGCCCCAATGAGCAGTTCTTC	CASSHGQGGPNEQFF
TRBV7-2	-	-	TRBJ2-4	TGTGCCAGCAGCCCGAAGGACAAGGGTAACATTCAGTACTTC	CASSPKDKGNIQYF
TRBV5-1	-	TRBD1	TRBJ1-1	TGCGCCAGCAGCTTGGCAGGGGGCTACACTGAAGCTTTCTTT	CASSLAGGYTEAFF
TRBV7-3	-	TRBD2	TRBJ2-5	TGTGCCAGCAGCCCTAGCGGGCCTTGGGGGACCCAGTACTTC	CASSPSGPWGTQYF
TRBV2	-	-	TRBJ2-7	TGTGCCAACACCGACGGGGCCTACGAGCAGTACTTC	CANTDGAYEQYF
TRBV7-9	few	-	TRBJ1-5	TGTGCCAGCAGCGGAGGGGGTCAGCCCCAGCATTTT	CASSGGGQPQHF
TRBV11-1	few	TRBD2	TRBJ2-1	TGTGCCAGCAGCTCGGCGGTAGCGGGGGGGACCTACAATGAGCAGTTCTTC	CASSSAVAGGTYNEQFF
TRBV29-1	-	-	TRBJ1-2	TGCAGCGTTGAAGGCCGAAGTAGGTTCTATGGCTACACCTTC	CSVEGRSRFYGYTF
TRBV30	-	-	TRBJ2-7	TGTGCCTGGAGCGGGATCTGGGCGGCCGAGCAGTACTTC	CAWSGIWAAEQYF
TRBV6-5	-	-	TRBJ2-1	TGTGCCAGCAGTCTAGGACTGAGCTCCTACAATGAGCAGTTCTTC	CASSLGLSSYNEQFF
TRBV5-4	-	TRBD2	TRBJ2-3	TGTGCCAGCAGGCCACTAGCGGGAGCCGATACGCAGTATTTT	CASRPLAGADTQYF
TRBV5-6	few	TRBD1	TRBJ2-5	TGTGCCAGCAGCTCGGAGGACAGGGTGGAAGAGACCCAGTACTTC	CASSSEDRVEETQYF
TRBV7-2	-	TRBD1	TRBJ2-7	TGTGCCAGCAGCTCGCGACAGGGGGCGCGGGGGGAGCAGTACTTC	CASSSRQGARGEQYF
TRBV7-8	-	TRBD1	TRBJ1-4	TGTGCCAGCAGCCTCAGCGACAGGGGGTATAATGAAAAACTGTTTTTT	CASSLSDRGYNEKLFF
TRBV7-9	few	TRBD2	TRBJ2-1	TGTGCCAGCAGCCTAAATAGCGGGATTTCCTACAATGAGCAGTTCTTC	CASSLNSGISYNEQFF
TRBV5-6	-	-	TRBJ1-1	TGTGCCAGCAGCTACAATTTGGGTGAGGGGGAAGCTTTCTTT	CASSYNLGEGEAFF
TRBV5-6	-	-	TRBJ2-5	TGTGCCAGCAGCCCTCCCAGGGTAGGGGAGACCCAGTACTTC	CASSPPRVGETQYF